Listed here are 5 T cell receptor beta chains from one sample, sequenced in a study of spatial heterogeneity in lung cancer. Each CDR3 protein is one row after TCRdb ran MiXCR on the 5' RACE reads. The data hold around 1,000 distinct CDR3 sequences, with 6% to 7.5% observed a single time. Described time point: sample taken at primary tumor resection. In each case, whole RNA from tumor, nontumor lung or frozen PBMC was sequenced unsorted. The sequenced sample was normal lung tissue next to the tumor, obtained at surgery. The receptors derive from a male donor with early-stage non-small cell lung cancer.

This clonotype is judged large. The library was prepared for alpha chains; this beta chain is a stray read, so its frequency means little. The chain has TRBV23-1 and TRBJ1-5; tentatively, D is TRBD1 (6 bases). TRBV23-1 qualifies as an ORF whose function is uncertain. V lost 5 bases and J lost 5, with 16 bases in between. The CDR3 covers 15 residues. CDR3 in DNA: TGCGCCAGCAGTACCCAGGGGTCTACGGATCAGCCCCAGCATTTT. Protein product: CASSTQGSTDQPQHF.

This clonotype is labeled as medium-sized. Within a library made for alpha chains, this beta chain is off target, and its count is uninformative. This rearrangement joins TRBV4-3 to TRBJ2-2, with D tentatively TRBD2 (6 bases). Between the trimmed V and J ends, which lost 4 bases and 7 bases, there was a span of 13 bases. The CDR3 consists of 14 residues. Looked up from germline, CDR1 is LGHNA and CDR2 is YSLEER. The CDR3 DNA reads TGCGCCAGCAGCCCGGACGGGCGGGACGGGGAGCTGTTTTTT. Translated: CASSPDGRDGELFF.

This clonotype counts as medium-sized. The library was prepared for alpha chains; this beta chain is a stray read, so its frequency means little. V is TRBV6-4 and J is TRBJ2-1; 8 bases match TRBD2. Germline V gene lookup returns CDR1 MRHNA and CDR2 SNTAGT. The CDR3 loop spans 14 amino acids. J gave up 9 bases and V 4 bases, and 8 bases lay outside the gene matches. The CDR3 bases are TGTGCCAGCAGTGCCGGGACTAGAAGTGGTGAGCAGTTCTTC. It encodes CASSAGTRSGEQFF.

In its sample, this clonotype ranks as medium-sized. As an off-target read in a library built for alpha chains, this beta chain has a frequency of little significance. The chain links TRBV12-3 or TRBV12-4 to TRBJ1-1; 10 positions match TRBD1. J lost 6 bases, V lost 5 bases, and 3 bases had no gene match. The CDR3 consists of 13 residues. CDR3 nucleotides: TGTGCCAGCAGTCGACAGGGGGCGTCTGAAGCTTTCTTT. Translating gives CASSRQGASEAFF.

This clonotype is termed hyperexpanded. This beta chain lies outside the target of a library built for alpha chains; its clone size means little. The V and J genes are TRBV9 and TRBJ2-7; 9 bases map to TRBD1. CDR1 is SGDLS and CDR2 is YYNGEE in the germline V gene. The CDR3 is 13 amino acids. V lost 7 bases and J lost 3; bases outside the gene matches: 5. In nucleotides, the CDR3 is TGTGCCAGCGGACAGGGGTACGGCTACGAGCAGTACTTC. This encodes CASGQGYGYEQYF.